Presented here are 5 T cell receptor beta chains from one specimen sequenced in a study of shared clonotypes between healthy human individuals. Generated by immunoSEQ multiplex PCR, the TCRdb table keeps only in-frame clones and is missing some. Of some 2,000,000 clones in the sample, about 94% are singletons; the top ten hold around 1.1%. CD8 cells classed as naive were CD45RO-negative and positively selected for CCR7, excluding terminally differentiated effector memory CD45RA+ cells. The material sequenced was naive CD8+ T cells sorted from blood. These receptors all stem from a man aged 18-30 years in good health.

V and J are TRBV9 and TRBJ2-1; 10 bases agree with TRBD2. Per the germline V gene, CDR1 is SGDLS and CDR2 is YYNGEE. J lost 3 bases, V lost 4 bases, and 7 bases had no gene match. The CDR3 covers 16 residues. The CDR3 DNA reads as TGTGCCAGCAGCCCCACGAGGACTAGCGGCTACAATGAGCAGTTCTTC. It codes for CASSPTRTSGYNEQFF.

The V call is TRBV2, the J call TRBJ2-7; TRBD2 aligns across 11 bases. CDR1 and CDR2 from the germline V gene are SNHLY and FYNNEI. The CDR3 length is 15 residues. Trimming cost V 9 bases and J 1 base; bases outside gene matches: 8. CDR3 region: CARILAGVNSYEQYF. The CDR3 region has the DNA TGTGCCAGAATACTAGCGGGGGTAAATTCCTACGAGCAGTACTTC.

In DNA, the CDR3 is TGCAGCGTTGAAGGGGCTAGCGTTACGCAGTATTTT. This translates into CSVEGASVTQYF. The V call is TRBV29-1, the J call TRBJ2-3; D possibly corresponds to TRBD2 (6 bases). The germline V gene encodes CDR1 SQVTM and CDR2 ANQGSEA. V shed 1 base and J shed 8 bases, with 10 bases lying between them. This CDR3 is built from 12 residues.

A word on this clone: The same CDR3 is also encoded by other DNA sequences in this sample. V and J are TRBV7-9 and TRBJ2-3; D uncertain. Germline-derived CDR1 and CDR2 are SEHNR and FQNEAQ (reference sequence). There are 12 residues in the CDR3. Trimming cost V 6 bases and J 2 bases, with 6 bases left between them. CDR3: CASSTYTDTQYF. CDR3 sequence (DNA): TGTGCCAGCAGTACTTACACAGATACGCAGTATTTT.

The rearrangement links TRBV4-3 to TRBJ1-1; D not resolved. This CDR3 is 14 amino acids long. The germline V and J ends were trimmed by 0 bases and 4 bases, with 9 bases remaining between them. Germline lookup yields CDR1 LGHNA and CDR2 YSLEER. The CDR3 DNA reads TGCGCCAGCAGCCAAGAACAGTTCGGCACTGAAGCTTTCTTT. Protein sequence: CASSQEQFGTEAFF.